Included here is one T cell receptor beta chain sequence, with context. Its antigen remains unknown. This sample stems from a study of OX40 agonist ivuxolimab in advanced cancers. Study details: Patients treated during dose escalation were battling hepatocellular carcinoma, melanoma, renal cell or head and neck cancer. Past anti-PD-1, anti-PD-L1 or anti-CTLA-4 therapy was accepted, and roughly 37% had received some. Three patients showed partial responses: one hepatocellular carcinoma and two cutaneous melanoma cases. Study findings and constraints: Clonal expansion by week 6 occurred in CD4+ and CD8+ blood T cells (at 0.1 to 3.0 mg/kg).

The length of the CDR3 is 14 residues. The germline V gene has CDR1 MNHNY and CDR2 SVGAGI (reference sequence). V was pared by 4 bases and J by 1 base, with 11 bases between. Clones were read by immunoSEQ multiplex PCR, and TCRdb kept only the in-frame ones, dropping some. The data hold approximately 22,000 clones, with about 88% observed a single time. The chain joins TRBV6-6 to TRBJ2-7, with unresolved D. The sequenced sample was CD4+ or CD8+ T cells sorted from blood, obtained in a trial of the OX40 agonist ivuxolimab. This TCR was recovered from an adult with an advanced solid tumor such as melanoma, head and neck, liver or kidney cancer. CDR3 in DNA: TGTGCCAGCAGTTCCAGGACGGATTCCTACGAGCAGTACTTC. Protein sequence: CASSSRTDSYEQYF.